The clone carrying this T cell receptor beta chain was recorded a few times. Its antigen is unknown. These data originate in a study of T-cell memory formation after mild COVID-19. Overall study: For the most part, TCR clusters were specific to one donor. Findings and caveats of the study: Prior to infection, memory already included some responding clones, suggesting cross-reactive memory joined. Contracting clones from day 15 to 85 had balanced CD4/CD8; later expanders favoured CD4+.

TCRdb re-derived calls from the 5' RACE reads in MiXCR, one entry per CDR3 protein. The table has about 290,000 distinct CDR3 sequences, roughly 15% seen once. The germline V and J ends were trimmed by 1 base and 9 bases, with 13 bases remaining between them. Germline CDR1 is LGHDT and CDR2 is YNNKEL (reference sequence). CDR3 size: 14 residues. The V and J genes are TRBV3-1 and TRBJ2-1, with D perhaps matching TRBD1 or TRBD2 (5 bases each). Sequenced material: PBMCs or a T cell subset sorted from them (not recorded which). This TCR came from a man aged 18 to 30 who had mild COVID-19 (a few samples of this study predate the infection). Cell type and time point are not known. CDR3 protein: CASSQGGTAGEQFF. The DNA of the CDR3 is TGTGCCAGCAGCCAAGGGGGGACCGCCGGTGAGCAGTTCTTC.